These 10 T cell receptor beta chains were sequenced from one sample in a study of cytomegalovirus exposure and HLA in healthy donors. The PCR had 60 Vbeta and 13 Jbeta primers. The table came from immunoSEQ multiplex PCR; TCRdb's copy has only in-frame clones and leaves some out. The sample contains fewer than 250,000 clones, approximately 82% of which appear only once. Sequenced sample: PBMCs. The receptors were sampled from a woman aged 45 to 65 in good health and CMV-seropositive.

V gene TRBV6-5 combines with J gene TRBJ2-3; 8 positions agree with TRBD2. This CDR3 has 15 residues. Germline lookup yields CDR1 MNHEY and CDR2 SVGAGI. Trimming removed 5 bases from V and 0 bases from J; junction bases left unmatched: 4. The DNA for the CDR3 is TGTGCCAGCAGTCCGGGGGGGACGAGCACAGATACGCAGTATTTT. It yields the protein CASSPGGTSTDTQYF.

This clone has just one count. The chain has TRBV18 and TRBJ1-2, with 8 bases matching TRBD1. CDR3 length equals 14 residues. The germline V gene encodes CDR1 KGHSH and CDR2 LQKENI. V dropped 3 bases and J dropped 0; count of bases not matched to a gene: 0. The CDR3 loop is CASSPDRANYGYTF. The DNA for the CDR3 is TGTGCCAGCTCACCGGACAGGGCTAACTATGGCTACACCTTC.

The chain has TRBV5-1 and TRBJ1-2; 9 bases line up with TRBD1. This CDR3 is 15 amino acids long. Germline trimming cut 4 bases from V and 1 base from J; bases unmatched to any gene: 5. Germline-derived CDR1 and CDR2 are SGHRS and YFSETQ. CDR3 amino acids: CASSPGTGINYGYTF. The CDR3 region has the DNA TGCGCCAGCAGCCCCGGGACAGGGATTAACTATGGCTACACCTTC.

The chain carries TRBV5-4 and TRBJ1-3; a possible D gene is TRBD1 (5 bases). Germline lookup yields CDR1 SGHNT and CDR2 YYREEE (reference sequence). The CDR3 consists of 17 residues. The ends were cut back, 2 bases at V and 0 bases at J, with 15 bases in the middle. In nucleotides, the CDR3 is TGTGCCAGCAGCTTTGGTACAGGCCTCAGCTCTGGAAACACCATATATTTT. Translation gives CASSFGTGLSSGNTIYF.

The rearrangement joins TRBV7-2 to TRBJ2-7; 15 bases are a match to TRBD2. CDR1 and CDR2 (germline): SGHTA, FQGNSA. V was clipped by 4 bases and J by 6 bases; unmatched bases: 4. CDR3 length: 15 residues. CDR3: CASSSGLAGGSEQYF. The CDR3 nucleotides read TGTGCCAGCAGCTCGGGACTAGCGGGGGGCAGCGAGCAGTACTTC.

The rearrangement uses TRBV27 and TRBJ2-2, with a possible D match to TRBD1 (5 bases). This CDR3 has 14 amino acids. V lost 6 bases and J lost 5, with 13 bases in between. Per germline, CDR1 MNHEY and CDR2 SMNVEV (reference sequence). The CDR3 region has the DNA TGTGCCAGCAGCTCCGGAAGGGGAACCGGGGAGCTGTTTTTT. Its translation: CASSSGRGTGELFF.

This clone was detected only a few times. This chain links TRBV10-1 with TRBJ2-7; 8 bases match TRBD2. CDR3 length: 13 amino acids. Germline V gene lookup returns CDR1 WNHNN and CDR2 SYGVQD (reference sequence). Unmatched junction bases numbered 2, after V lost 6 bases and J lost 1 base. In DNA, the CDR3 is TGCGCCAGCAGCAGCGGGGGATCCTACGAGCAGTACTTC. Translating it yields CASSSGGSYEQYF.

The genes are TRBV7-9 and TRBJ2-7, with D perhaps matching TRBD1 (5 bases). The CDR3 extends over 15 amino acids. Germline loops: CDR1 SEHNR, CDR2 FQNEAQ (reference sequence). V was trimmed by 5 bases and J by 0 bases, leaving 14 bases between them. DNA for the CDR3: TGTGCCAGCAGCCATCAGACAGCCGGCTCCTACGAGCAGTACTTC. Encoded protein: CASSHQTAGSYEQYF.

The chain has TRBV19 and TRBJ1-5; unclear D gene. Germline CDR1 and CDR2: LNHDA and SQIVND (reference sequence). Trimming took off 3 bases at V and 1 base at J, with 10 bases between the two ends. The CDR3 extends over 15 amino acids. This chain's CDR3 is CASSMVGGSNQPQHF. Here the CDR3 DNA reads TGTGCCAGTAGTATGGTGGGAGGGAGCAATCAGCCCCAGCATTTT.

DNA for the CDR3: TGTGCCAGCAGCACCCCGGGAATGCATGCGGAGACCCAGTACTTC. Amino acids: CASSTPGMHAETQYF. The chain carries TRBV5-6 and TRBJ2-5; possible D gene TRBD2, 5 bases. CDR3 size: 15 residues. V was cut by 4 bases and J by 5 bases, with 18 bases left in between. Germline assignment: CDR1 SGHDT and CDR2 YYEEEE.